This T cell receptor beta chain comes out of a study of Ad26.COV2.S vaccination and SARS-CoV-2 variants. Whole-study findings and limits: Spike-specific TCR breadth ran higher among vaccine recipients than placebo recipients.

Libraries were prepared by immunoSEQ multiplex PCR; TCRdb keeps only in-frame clonotypes and omits some of them. The sample holds about 350,000 clones, about 85% seen once. As to treatment: some 20 received Ad26.COV2.S at low or high dose, single or two shots; several received placebo; per-sample allocation not given. Sampling happened 63 days after the first vaccine or placebo injection. V shed 4 bases, J shed 2 bases, and the junction held 6 bases outside the gene matches. This CDR3 comprises 15 residues. In germline, CDR1 is MDHEN, CDR2 SYDVKM. Concerning this clone itself: Its antigen is undetermined.

The rearrangement joins TRBV28 to TRBJ2-7; TRBD2 aligns across 9 bases. The source material was peripheral blood, sampled in a trial of Ad26.COV2.S vaccine versus placebo. This TCR was sampled from a person aged 18-60 years who received the Ad26.COV2.S COVID-19 vaccine or a placebo. For the CDR3, the DNA is TGTGCCAGCAGTTCTCAGCGGGAGGCGCCCTACGAGCAGTACTTC. Encoded protein: CASSSQREAPYEQYF.